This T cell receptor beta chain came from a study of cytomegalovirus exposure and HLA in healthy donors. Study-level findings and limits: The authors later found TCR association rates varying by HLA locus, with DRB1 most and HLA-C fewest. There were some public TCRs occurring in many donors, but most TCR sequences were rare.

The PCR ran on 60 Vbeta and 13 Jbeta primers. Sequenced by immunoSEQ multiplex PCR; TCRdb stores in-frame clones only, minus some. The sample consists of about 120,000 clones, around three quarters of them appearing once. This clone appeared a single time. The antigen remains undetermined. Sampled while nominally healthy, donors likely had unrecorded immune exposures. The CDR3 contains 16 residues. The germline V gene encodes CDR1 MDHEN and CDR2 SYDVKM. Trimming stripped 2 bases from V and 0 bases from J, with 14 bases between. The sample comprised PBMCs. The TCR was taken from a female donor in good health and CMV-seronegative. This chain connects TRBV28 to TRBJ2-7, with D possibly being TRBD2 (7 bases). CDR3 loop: CASSLGGAGSSYEQYF. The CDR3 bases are TGTGCCAGCAGTTTAGGGGGGGCAGGGAGCTCCTACGAGCAGTACTTC.